Listed here are 20 T cell receptor beta chains from one sample, sequenced in a study of blood T cell repertoires in COVID-19. Libraries were prepared by immunoSEQ multiplex PCR; TCRdb keeps only in-frame clonotypes and omits some of them. This table has approximately 200,000 clones, about 79% appearing once. Sample: PBMCs or T cells enriched from blood (not recorded which). Every receptor here comes from a woman aged 40 to 49 with acute COVID-19.

This chain connects TRBV9 to TRBJ1-4; D uncertain. Between the trimmed V and J ends, which lost 0 bases and 3 bases, there was a span of 9 bases. The CDR3 length is 15 residues. The germline CDR1 and CDR2 sequences are SGDLS and YYNGEE. Here the CDR3 reads CASSVGRRSNEKLFF. CDR3 sequence (DNA): TGTGCCAGCAGCGTAGGGAGGCGCTCTAATGAAAAACTGTTTTTT.

V usage is TRBV6-2 or TRBV6-3 and J usage is TRBJ2-6; unclear D gene. The CDR3 covers 16 residues. V lost 4 bases to trimming and J lost 0 bases, with 10 bases between them. CDR1 is MNHEY, CDR2 SVGEGT, per germline. Here the CDR3 reads CASSFPGSSGANVLTF. CDR3 sequence (DNA): TGTGCCAGCAGTTTTCCCGGGTCCTCTGGGGCCAACGTCCTGACTTTC.

There are many counts of this clone. CDR3 loop: CASRGPRGNSPLHF. In DNA form, the CDR3 reads TGTGCCAGCAGAGGTCCCAGGGGTAATTCACCCCTCCACTTT. This rearrangement joins TRBV7-2 to TRBJ1-6; perhaps TRBD1 as D (6 bases). The germline gives CDR1 SGHTA, CDR2 FQGNSA. The CDR3 length is 14 residues. V was pared by 6 bases and J by 6 bases, with 12 bases between.

This sequence joins TRBV4-1 and TRBJ2-7; 7 bases are a match to TRBD1. V lost 2 bases, J lost 3 bases, and 7 bases stayed unmatched. Germline loops: CDR1 MGHRA, CDR2 YSYEKL. The CDR3 totals 15 residues. This chain's CDR3 is CASSQPGQSYYEQYF. The CDR3 bases are TGCGCCAGCAGCCAACCGGGACAGTCATACTACGAGCAGTACTTC.

J is TRBJ1-6 and V is TRBV5-4; D is perhaps TRBD1 (5 bases). The V end was cut by 0 bases, the J end by 4 bases, with 8 bases between. The CDR3 contains 15 residues. Germline V lookup: CDR1 SGHNT, CDR2 YYREEE (reference sequence). The CDR3 loop reads CASSLASGYNSPLHF. The DNA for the CDR3 is TGTGCCAGCAGCTTGGCCTCAGGGTATAATTCACCCCTCCACTTT.

The chain has TRBV7-2 and TRBJ2-1, with D perhaps TRBD2 (5 bases). Germline CDR1 and CDR2: SGHTA and FQGNSA. This CDR3 has 13 amino acids. V lost 5 bases and J lost 8, with 13 bases in between. This CDR3 is CASSPFASHEQFF. The CDR3 bases are TGTGCCAGCAGCCCCTTTGCTAGCCATGAGCAGTTCTTC.

The V call is TRBV27, the J call TRBJ1-2; a weak D match, TRBD1 (5 bases). The CDR3 contains 13 residues. V was pared by 9 bases and J by 4 bases, with 15 bases between. Germline loops: CDR1 MNHEY, CDR2 SMNVEV (reference sequence). CDR3 DNA: TGTGCCAGTAGACAGCACCAATTCTATGGCTACACCTTC. Its protein product is CASRQHQFYGYTF.

The chain has TRBV6-5 and TRBJ1-1; D is possibly TRBD1 (5 bases). This CDR3 contains 14 residues. The V and J ends lost 6 bases and 2 bases respectively, with 13 bases between them. Germline V lookup: CDR1 MNHEY, CDR2 SVGAGI. This CDR3 is CASSRGMENTEAFF. Written as DNA, the CDR3 is TGTGCCAGCAGCCGGGGGATGGAAAACACTGAAGCTTTCTTT.

The V call is TRBV6-6, the J call TRBJ1-1; D is unresolved. This CDR3 spans 16 amino acids. V shed 5 bases and J shed 7 bases, with 23 bases lying between them. Germline CDR1 is MNHNY and CDR2 is SVGAGI (reference sequence). DNA of the CDR3: TGTGCCAGCAGTCCCTCCGGGATACTGGTTGATGGTGAAGCTTTCTTT. This encodes CASSPSGILVDGEAFF.

The CDR3 protein is CASSIRDRTSTDTQYF. Written as DNA, the CDR3 is TGTGCCAGCAGCATCCGGGACAGAACTAGCACAGATACGCAGTATTTT. The genes are TRBV5-4 and TRBJ2-3; 7 bases line up with TRBD1. Germline V gives CDR1 SGHNT, CDR2 YYREEE (reference sequence). Trimming at V came to 4 bases and at J to 0 bases, leaving 8 bases not matched to a gene. This CDR3 spans 16 amino acids. The variable domain in full, completed from reference TRBV5-4 and TRBJ2-3, reads ETGVTQSPTHLIKTRGQQVTLRCSSQSGHNTVSWYQQALGQGPQFIFQYYREEENGRGNFPPRFSGLQFPNYSSELNVNALELDDSALYLCASSIRDRTSTDTQYFGPGTRLTVL.

The gene calls are TRBV9 and TRBJ1-5; possible D gene TRBD1, 5 bases. V was cut by 4 bases and J by 6 bases, with 20 bases left in between. This CDR3 spans 16 amino acids. Germline V lookup: CDR1 SGDLS, CDR2 YYNGEE. The CDR3 nucleotides read TGTGCCAGCAGCCCAGGCGGGATGAGGGGAGGTCAGCCCCAGCATTTT. Residues: CASSPGGMRGGQPQHF.

The chain is built from TRBV10-3 and TRBJ2-2, with D perhaps TRBD2 (5 bases). The germline gives CDR1 ENHRY, CDR2 SYGVKD. The CDR3 spans 14 residues. Trimming took off 2 bases at V and 2 bases at J, with 6 bases between the two ends. The CDR3 spells CAISERGNTGELFF. The CDR3 coding sequence is TGTGCCATCAGTGAGCGGGGAAACACCGGGGAGCTGTTTTTT.

CDR3 coding DNA: TGTGCCAGCAGTGAAGCTGGGCAGACCACTGAAGCTTTCTTT. This sequence encodes CASSEAGQTTEAFF. V usage is TRBV6-1 and J usage is TRBJ1-1; D gene unclear. The CDR3 totals 14 residues. In germline, CDR1 is MNHNS, CDR2 SASEGT. Between the trimmed V and J ends, which lost 0 bases and 4 bases, there was a span of 9 bases.

The rearrangement uses TRBV6-5 and TRBJ2-5, with D possibly matching TRBD2 (6 bases). Trimming took off 9 bases at V and 1 base at J, with 15 bases between the two ends. The CDR3 totals 14 residues. CDR1 is MNHEY and CDR2 is SVGAGI in the germline V gene. CDR3 DNA: TGTGCCAGTCGGGACTCTACTTTCCAAGAGACCCAGTACTTC. Its protein product is CASRDSTFQETQYF.

V gene TRBV19 combines with J gene TRBJ2-7, with TRBD2 matching 12 bases. V trimming: 4 bases; J trimming: 6 bases; junction bases outside the gene matches: 10. The CDR3 totals 16 residues. CDR1 is LNHDA and CDR2 is SQIVND in the germline V gene (reference sequence). In DNA form, the CDR3 reads TGTGCCAGTAGTAGGACTAGCGGGAAACTAAACACCGAGCAGTACTTC. Translating gives CASSRTSGKLNTEQYF.

The table lists this clone with a count of one. The CDR3 region has the DNA TGTGCCAGCAGTTCTGGCCGGGACAGAGGGATTTCTGGAAACACCATATATTTT. The encoded protein is CASSSGRDRGISGNTIYF. V usage is TRBV28 and J usage is TRBJ1-3, with 7 bases identical to TRBD1. Losses at the gene ends were 4 bases for V and 1 base for J; bases not matched to a gene: 13. Germline lookup yields CDR1 MDHEN and CDR2 SYDVKM. The CDR3 length is 18 residues.

The chain carries TRBV5-6 and TRBJ1-6, with D unresolved. Germline CDR1 is SGHDT and CDR2 is YYEEEE. Trimming cost V 4 bases and J 6 bases, with 11 bases left between them. CDR3 length equals 14 residues. CDR3 DNA: TGTGCCAGCAGCCGCGAAACTTCTAATTCACCCCTCCACTTT. It codes for CASSRETSNSPLHF.

The chain recombines TRBV4-2 with TRBJ1-2, with D uncertain. Germline values: CDR1 LGHNA, CDR2 YNFKEQ. V was clipped by 0 bases and J by 8 bases, with 16 bases between them. The CDR3 sequence is 15 residues long. The CDR3 reads CASSQDVAGRGGYTF. The CDR3, as DNA: TGTGCCAGCAGCCAAGATGTCGCAGGCCGTGGCGGCTACACCTTC.

The count of this clone is one. The chain carries TRBV30 and TRBJ1-1; TRBD1 matches 9 bases. V was clipped by 5 bases and J by 10 bases; unmatched bases: 11. The CDR3 covers 13 residues. Germline V gene data show CDR1 as GTSNPN and CDR2 as SVGIG (reference sequence). Written as DNA, the CDR3 is TGTGCCTGGGGGACAGGGAATAAGGGGGGAGCTTTCTTT. It codes for CAWGTGNKGGAFF. Supplemented by reference TRBV30 and TRBJ1-1, the full variable domain reads SQTIHQWPATLVQPVGSPLSLECTVEGTSNPNLYWYRQAAGRGLQLLFYSVGIGQISSEVPQNLSASRPQDRQFILSSKKLLLSDSGFYLCAWGTGNKGGAFFGQGTRLTVV.

The chain uses TRBV6-1 and TRBJ1-5, with TRBD1 matching 8 bases. This CDR3 spans 14 amino acids. CDR1 and CDR2 (germline): MNHNS, SASEGT. V lost 0 bases, J lost 9 bases, and 4 bases stayed unmatched. The CDR3 protein is CASSEAPGGRPQHF. The DNA for the CDR3 is TGTGCCAGCAGTGAAGCCCCAGGGGGCAGGCCCCAGCATTTT.